The 21 T cell receptor beta chains in this list originate from one sample, sequenced in a study of CD8+CD57+ T cells in acquired aplastic anemia. TCR beta VDJ and CDR3 were profiled, and genomic DNA was the template. TCRdb passed the reads through MiXCR, listing each CDR3 protein once. This sample has some 48,000 distinct CDR3 sequences; about 78% occur once, and the top ten carry approximately 34%. The sample taken for sequencing was sorted CD4+, CD8+, or CD8+CD57+ T cells (not recorded which) from PBMCs. These receptors were taken from a human donor in good health, serving as a control.

In this sample, this clonotype turned up once. The chain links TRBV10-3 to TRBJ2-7, with D tentatively TRBD2 (7 bases). V gave up 8 bases and J gave up 5 bases, with 16 bases separating them. The germline V gene encodes CDR1 ENHRY and CDR2 SYGVKD. The CDR3 is 13 residues long. CDR3 protein: CAIGGARGDEQYF. The CDR3 bases are TGTGCCATCGGGGGGGCGCGGGGCGACGAGCAGTACTTC.

The genes are TRBV10-3 and TRBJ1-4; D is unclear. Germline V gene data show CDR1 as ENHRY and CDR2 as SYGVKD. V lost 3 bases and J lost 5, with 10 bases in between. The CDR3 is 14 amino acids. The DNA of the CDR3 is TGTGCCATCAGTGAACGTCAATCAAATGAAAAACTGTTTTTT. It encodes CAISERQSNEKLFF.

The genes are TRBV9 and TRBJ1-6; TRBD1 matches at 7 bases. Germline CDR1 is SGDLS and CDR2 is YYNGEE. This CDR3 is 16 amino acids long. Trimming took 3 bases from V and 7 from J; bases not matched to a gene: 10. The CDR3 DNA reads TGTGCCAGCAGCGCCTCGTCCGGGACAGCAAATTCACCCCTCCACTTT. Amino acid sequence: CASSASSGTANSPLHF.

The chain carries TRBV25-1 and TRBJ2-5; TRBD1 aligns across 7 bases. Germline-derived CDR1 and CDR2 are MGHDK and SYGVNS. The ends lost 3 bases at V and 5 bases at J; junction bases unmatched: 6. CDR3 length: 14 amino acids. In DNA form, the CDR3 reads TGTGCCAGCAGTGAGGGACAGCTTGGGGAGACCCAGTACTTC. Translating it yields CASSEGQLGETQYF.

This clonotype was observed at least ten times. The chain carries TRBV27 and TRBJ2-7, with 9 positions matching TRBD1. This CDR3 comprises 15 residues. The ends lost 2 bases at V and 5 bases at J; junction bases unmatched: 7. CDR1 is MNHEY, CDR2 SMNVEV, per germline (reference sequence). CDR3 sequence (DNA): TGTGCCAGCAGTTTAAGTATGGGACAGGGAGACGAGCAGTACTTC. It translates to CASSLSMGQGDEQYF.

The V gene is TRBV14, the J gene TRBJ1-6; no clear D. V was clipped by 7 bases and J by 7 bases, with 11 bases between them. CDR1 and CDR2 (germline): SGHDN, FVKESK. The length of the CDR3 is 13 residues. The CDR3 DNA follows: TGTGCCAGCAAGAGGGTATGGAATTCACCCCTCCACTTT. Encoded protein: CASKRVWNSPLHF.

The chain joins TRBV6-1 to TRBJ2-7; 8 bases line up with TRBD1. Germline CDR1 and CDR2: MNHNS and SASEGT. Losses at the gene ends were 6 bases for V and 5 bases for J; bases not matched to a gene: 12. This CDR3 spans 15 amino acids. In nucleotides, the CDR3 is TGTGCCAGCAGAACTATCAGGGGGCGCGGCAACGAGCAGTACTTC. Residues: CASRTIRGRGNEQYF.

This chain connects TRBV19 to TRBJ2-7, with 8 bases that match TRBD1. Germline-derived CDR1 and CDR2 are LNHDA and SQIVND (reference sequence). J gave up 3 bases and V 6 bases, and 4 bases lay outside the gene matches. The CDR3 runs 13 residues. The CDR3 loop is CASSSGQGYEQYF. Written as DNA, the CDR3 is TGTGCCAGTAGCAGCGGACAGGGCTACGAGCAGTACTTC.

The chain has TRBV5-1 and TRBJ1-1; maybe TRBD1 (5 bases). The CDR3 runs to 14 residues. Germline V gives CDR1 SGHRS, CDR2 YFSETQ. Trimming removed 2 bases from V and 6 bases from J, with 14 bases in between. In DNA, the CDR3 is TGCGCCAGCAGCTTATCTCAGGGATTGTCTGAAGCTTTCTTT. Its translation is CASSLSQGLSEAFF.

This clonotype appeared once. The chain employs TRBV7-2 and TRBJ2-7; D remains unclear. V was shortened by 3 bases and J by 3 bases, with 15 bases between the two germline ends. This CDR3 is built from 15 residues. Germline lookup yields CDR1 SGHTA and CDR2 FQGNSA. The CDR3 bases are TGTGCCAGCAGCTTCTTCGCGAGCTCCTACTACGAGCAGTACTTC. Residues: CASSFFASSYYEQYF.

The V and J genes are TRBV11-2 and TRBJ2-1; 8 bases fit TRBD2. Germline CDR1 and CDR2: SGHAT and FQNNGV. CDR3 length: 16 amino acids. V gave up 3 bases and J gave up 2 bases; unmatched junction bases: 6. CDR3 sequence reads: CASSFYAGGPYNEQFF. For the CDR3, the DNA is TGTGCCAGCAGCTTTTACGCGGGGGGCCCCTACAATGAGCAGTTCTTC.

This clonotype was detected once. J is TRBJ2-7 and V is TRBV9; D not certain. The CDR3 is 9 residues long. Looked up from germline, CDR1 is SGDLS and CDR2 is YYNGEE. V lost 6 bases and J lost 6, with 4 bases in between. CDR3 DNA: TGTGCCAGCAAAGGCGAGCAGTACTTC. It is translated as CASKGEQYF.

The chain joins TRBV24-1 to TRBJ1-5; possibly TRBD1 for D (5 bases). Germline-derived CDR1 and CDR2 are KGHDR and SFDVKD. The CDR3 contains 15 residues. The ends were cut back, 5 bases at V and 2 bases at J, with 12 bases in the middle. The CDR3 DNA follows: TGTGCCACCAGTGGTGGGGGGTCGGGCAATCAGCCCCAGCATTTT. This codes for CATSGGGSGNQPQHF.

The rearrangement joins TRBV5-1 to TRBJ1-2; 8 bases map to TRBD1. The CDR3 sequence is 15 residues long. V lost 0 bases and J lost 2; bases outside the gene matches: 3. Looked up from germline, CDR1 is SGHRS and CDR2 is YFSETQ. CDR3 region: CASSLGTGSNYGYTF. CDR3 bases: TGCGCCAGCAGCTTGGGGACAGGGAGCAACTATGGCTACACCTTC.

In its sample, this clonotype was seen a few times. The V gene is TRBV15, the J gene TRBJ2-1; D is undetermined. Trimming shortened V by 0 bases and J by 8 bases, and 5 bases separated the two germline ends. CDR3 length equals 12 residues. Germline V gene data show CDR1 as LNHNV and CDR2 as YYDKDF (reference sequence). Here the CDR3 reads CATSRDRYEQFF. For the CDR3, the DNA is TGTGCCACCAGCAGAGATCGCTATGAGCAGTTCTTC.

This chain links TRBV7-2 with TRBJ1-1, with unresolved D. This CDR3 contains 12 residues. V shed 3 bases and J shed 6 bases, with 8 bases lying between them. Germline V gene sequence: CDR1 SGHTA, CDR2 FQGNSA. The CDR3 nucleotides are TGTGCCAGCAGCTTCTCGGTCCCTGAAGCTTTCTTT. It yields the protein CASSFSVPEAFF.

The gene calls are TRBV2 and TRBJ2-7, with D unclear. This CDR3 contains 11 residues. In germline, CDR1 is SNHLY, CDR2 FYNNEI. V lost 10 bases and J 3 bases, leaving 10 bases between the germline ends. The DNA for the CDR3 is TGTGCCATCCGGATCGACTACGAGCAGTACTTC. Translated: CAIRIDYEQYF.

This clonotype was recorded a few times. V is TRBV19 and J is TRBJ2-3, with 7 positions matching TRBD2. Trimming took 4 bases from V and 4 from J; bases not matched to a gene: 5. CDR3 size: 14 residues. CDR1 and CDR2 (germline): LNHDA, SQIVND (reference sequence). As DNA, the CDR3 is TGTGCCAGTAGTACCCGACTAGCACCAGATACGCAGTATTTT. This gives the protein CASSTRLAPDTQYF. Supplemented by reference TRBV19 and TRBJ2-3, the full variable domain reads DGGITQSPKYLFRKEGQNVTLSCEQNLNHDAMYWYRQDPGQGLRLIYYSQIVNDFQKGDIAEGYSVSREKKESFPLTVTSAQKNPTAFYLCASSTRLAPDTQYFGPGTRLTVL.

This clonotype occurred a few times. The V call is TRBV2, the J call TRBJ1-2, with TRBD1 matching 8 bases. Trimming took 11 bases from V and 4 from J; bases not matched to a gene: 9. The length of the CDR3 is 13 residues. The germline gives CDR1 SNHLY, CDR2 FYNNEI. The CDR3 bases are TGTGCCGGAGGACAGGGTTCGGGCTATGGCTACACCTTC. This codes for CAGGQGSGYGYTF.

V and J are TRBV29-1 and TRBJ2-5; D is possibly TRBD2 (6 bases). V shed 5 bases and J shed 4 bases, with 11 bases lying between them. Germline V gives CDR1 SQVTM, CDR2 ANQGSEA. CDR3 length: 12 amino acids. Written as DNA, the CDR3 is TGCAGCGTTACCCTGGGGGGAGAGACCCAGTACTTC. Its protein is CSVTLGGETQYF.

V usage is TRBV15 and J usage is TRBJ1-3; D unclear. CDR1 and CDR2 (germline): LNHNV, YYDKDF (reference sequence). V lost 3 bases and J lost 4, with 13 bases in between. The CDR3 totals 15 residues. The CDR3 sequence is CATSRDLGIGNTIYF. The CDR3 DNA reads as TGTGCCACCAGCAGGGACCTCGGGATAGGAAACACCATATATTTT.